Following are 2 T cell receptor beta chains from one sample sequenced in a study of beta chain features in type 1 diabetes. Study-wide findings and caveats: Among patients with Type 1 diabetes, TCRB CDR3s were moderately but significantly shorter in every one of the four CD4+ subsets.

As every portion of the isolated RNA was reverse transcribed, the sequencing read expressed TCRB transcripts. Some clones are missing from TCRdb's copy, which holds only in-frame ones; the method was immunoSEQ multiplex PCR. In the table there are approximately 130,000 clones, 17% of which are singletons. These receptors are not linked to any known antigen. The sequencing input was central memory CD4+ T cells from blood. The source of these receptors is a man younger than 30 with type 1 diabetes.

This clone showed up just a few times. V is TRBV2 and J is TRBJ1-2; D uncertain. The CDR3 is 12 residues long. V lost 6 bases to trimming and J lost 6 bases, with 11 bases between them. CDR1 SNHLY and CDR2 FYNNEI come from the germline V gene. As DNA, the CDR3 is TGTGCCAGCAGCTCCTGGGGAGATGGCTACACCTTC. Its translation is CASSSWGDGYTF. Full variable domain (outside the CDR3, taken from reference TRBV2 and TRBJ1-2): EPEVTQTPSHQVTQMGQEVILRCVPISNHLYFYWYRQILGQKVEFLVSFYNNEISEKSEIFDDQFSVERPDGSNFTLKIRSTKLEDSAMYFCASSSWGDGYTFGSGTRLTVV.

This clone has only a few counts. This chain joins TRBV5-1 and TRBJ1-2; D not resolved. Trimming left V 4 bases short and J 0 bases short, with 13 bases between. The V gene's germline CDR1 is SGHRS and CDR2 YFSETQ. The CDR3 extends over 15 amino acids. The chain's CDR3 is CASSPYDGANYGYTF. CDR3 DNA sequence: TGCGCCAGCAGCCCCTATGATGGGGCTAACTATGGCTACACCTTC.